The 29 T cell receptor beta chains below were found in one sample sequenced in a study of T cells in Graves' hyperthyroidism and ophthalmopathy. The CDR3 regions of TCR beta were amplified from RNA transcripts. TCR CDR3 underwent first-round RT-PCR with the HTBI primer set. TCRdb independently ran MiXCR on the multiplex PCR reads; one entry per CDR3 protein. The sample lists more than 550,000 distinct CDR3 sequences, 18% occurring once. The material sequenced was blood. The receptors shown here come from a woman in her 50s with Graves' hyperthyroidism that later progressed to Graves' ophthalmopathy.

This clonotype was counted at least ten times. The CDR3 here is CASPGGGVVSYNEQFF. CDR3 in DNA: TGTGCCAGCCCCGGGGGTGGCGTAGTCTCCTACAATGAGCAGTTCTTC. The rearrangement joins TRBV6-1 to TRBJ2-1, with D possibly being TRBD2 (6 bases). CDR1 and CDR2 from the germline V gene are MNHNS and SASEGT. CDR3 length: 16 residues. V gave up 8 bases and J gave up 0 bases, with 17 bases separating them.

A note on this clonotype: Mismatch with germline at one junction end may stem from a read error. The genes are TRBV6-1 and TRBJ1-1, with D tentatively TRBD1 (5 bases). The CDR3 extends over 14 amino acids. Germline-derived CDR1 and CDR2 are MNHNS and SASEGT. The CDR3 loop is CASSQAPQRGEAFF. The CDR3, as DNA: TGTGCCAGCAGTCAAGCCCCCCAGAGGGGTGAAGCTTTCTTT.

The CDR3 loop is CASSHLTGQGISYNEQFF. The DNA of the CDR3 is TGCGCCAGCAGCCACCTCACGGGACAGGGGATTTCCTACAATGAGCAGTTCTTC. J is TRBJ2-1 and V is TRBV4-1, with TRBD1 matching 10 bases. The CDR3 sequence is 18 residues long. Germline CDR1 reads MGHRA; CDR2 reads YSYEKL. The J segment lost 1 base and the V segment lost 3 bases, leaving 9 bases of the junction unmatched.

This clonotype was found a few times. The genes are TRBV19 and TRBJ1-5, with D perhaps TRBD1 (6 bases). The V end was cut by 7 bases, the J end by 5 bases, with 12 bases between. This CDR3 contains 13 residues. Germline CDR1 and CDR2: LNHDA and SQIVND (reference sequence). CDR3 DNA: TGTGCCAGTACGCCAGGGGCACATCAGCCCCAGCATTTT. This gives the protein CASTPGAHQPQHF.

V is TRBV30 and J is TRBJ1-1, with 7 bases aligning to TRBD1. This CDR3 spans 14 amino acids. Trimming took 4 bases from V and 1 from J; bases not matched to a gene: 6. Germline assignment: CDR1 GTSNPN and CDR2 SVGIG (reference sequence). CDR3 loop: CAWTRDSSNTEAFF. CDR3 DNA: TGTGCCTGGACTAGGGACAGCTCGAACACTGAAGCTTTCTTT.

The chain uses TRBV28 and TRBJ2-6; D gene uncertain. Trimming stripped 2 bases from V and 4 bases from J, with 9 bases between. Per the germline V gene, CDR1 is MDHEN and CDR2 is SYDVKM. This CDR3 has 15 amino acids. CDR3 DNA sequence: TGTGCCAGCAGTTTACACCTGTCAGGGGCCAACGTCCTGACTTTC. As protein: CASSLHLSGANVLTF.

The chain couples TRBV6-1 to TRBJ1-2; D is perhaps TRBD1 (5 bases). Germline lookup yields CDR1 MNHNS and CDR2 SASEGT. V gave up 5 bases and J gave up 4 bases, with 17 bases separating them. CDR3 length equals 15 residues. CDR3 amino acids: CASSSGTALVYGYTF. The CDR3 DNA follows: TGTGCCAGCAGTTCCGGGACCGCGCTTGTCTATGGCTACACCTTC.

J is TRBJ1-2 and V is TRBV19, with 7 bases identical to TRBD1. The J segment lost 3 bases and the V segment lost 6 bases, leaving 7 bases of the junction unmatched. Germline CDR1 is LNHDA and CDR2 is SQIVND (reference sequence). The CDR3 contains 14 residues. The CDR3 spells CASSYGQAYYGYTF. The CDR3 region has the DNA TGTGCCAGTAGCTACGGACAGGCGTACTATGGCTACACCTTC. Filled out from reference TRBV19 and TRBJ1-2, the complete variable domain reads DGGITQSPKYLFRKEGQNVTLSCEQNLNHDAMYWYRQDPGQGLRLIYYSQIVNDFQKGDIAEGYSVSREKKESFPLTVTSAQKNPTAFYLCASSYGQAYYGYTFGSGTRLTVV.

This clonotype occurred many times. The chain links TRBV20-1 to TRBJ2-4; D is ambiguous. Per the germline V gene, CDR1 is DFQATT and CDR2 is SNEGSKA (reference sequence). The ends were cut back, 7 bases at V and 3 bases at J, with 13 bases in the middle. This CDR3 is 13 amino acids long. This CDR3 reads CSGKEYGKNIQYF. CDR3 nucleotides: TGCAGTGGCAAAGAATATGGCAAAAACATTCAGTACTTC.

The rearrangement joins TRBV9 to TRBJ2-7, with 8 bases fitting TRBD2. The V gene end was trimmed by 0 bases and the J gene end by 4 bases; junction bases not matched to a gene: 6. The V gene's germline CDR1 is SGDLS and CDR2 YYNGEE. The CDR3 loop spans 15 amino acids. The chain's CDR3 is CASSVGRGGKYEQYF. In DNA, the CDR3 is TGTGCCAGCAGCGTAGGCCGGGGGGGAAAATACGAGCAGTACTTC.

This clonotype was recorded a few times. This chain uses TRBV27 with TRBJ1-2, with D unresolved. The CDR3 has 15 amino acids. Trimming left V 2 bases short and J 7 bases short, with 17 bases between. Germline V gene data show CDR1 as MNHEY and CDR2 as SMNVEV (reference sequence). The CDR3 reads CASSLISGGFPGYTF. CDR3 coding DNA: TGTGCCAGCAGTTTAATTTCAGGAGGGTTTCCTGGCTACACCTTC.

This clonotype showed up just a few times. The chain uses TRBV2 and TRBJ1-1; the match to TRBD1 covers 8 bases. The CDR3 loop spans 16 amino acids. V shed 2 bases, J shed 4 bases, and the junction held 9 bases outside the gene matches. From germline, CDR1 is SNHLY and CDR2 FYNNEI. CDR3 region: CASSEPTTGVATEAFF. CDR3 nucleotide sequence: TGTGCCAGCAGTGAACCGACGACAGGGGTTGCCACTGAAGCTTTCTTT.

This clonotype has a handful of counts. This chain uses TRBV5-5 with TRBJ1-1; no firm D call. Trimming cost V 0 bases and J 4 bases, with 16 bases left between them. CDR1 is SGHKS and CDR2 is YYEKEE in the germline V gene (reference sequence). The CDR3 is made up of 16 amino acids. CDR3 amino acids: CASSLVWEIEITEAFF. The CDR3 nucleotides are TGTGCCAGCAGCTTGGTTTGGGAGATTGAGATCACTGAAGCTTTCTTT.

The chain is built from TRBV7-9 and TRBJ2-7; D assignment may be TRBD1 or TRBD2 (6 bases each). The CDR3 sequence is 12 residues long. CDR1 is SEHNR, CDR2 FQNEAQ, per germline (reference sequence). V shed 7 bases and J shed 6 bases, with 13 bases lying between them. The CDR3 is CASTLGGTEQYF. The CDR3 coding sequence is TGTGCCAGCACCCTAGGGGGGACCGAGCAGTACTTC. Variable domain in full (rest from reference TRBV7-9 and TRBJ2-7): DTGVSQNPRHKITKRGQNVTFRCDPISEHNRLYWYRQTLGQGPEFLTYFQNEAQLEKSRLLSDRFSAERPKGSFSTLEIQRTEQGDSAMYLCASTLGGTEQYFGPGTRLTVT.

The chain carries TRBV28 and TRBJ1-6; the D gene is possibly TRBD1 (6 bases). V was cut by 8 bases and J by 5 bases, with 19 bases left in between. Germline CDR1 MDHEN, CDR2 SYDVKM. There are 16 residues in the CDR3. CDR3 bases: TGTGCCAGCGGAGGGGGAGCACAGGGAAATAATTCACCCCTCCACTTT. This encodes CASGGGAQGNNSPLHF.

The chain joins TRBV9 to TRBJ2-3, with 7 bases identical to TRBD2. This CDR3 is 14 amino acids long. Germline V gives CDR1 SGDLS, CDR2 YYNGEE. Germline trimming cut 0 bases from V and 6 bases from J; bases unmatched to any gene: 4. The CDR3: CASSVGTREDTQYF. The CDR3 DNA reads TGTGCCAGCAGCGTAGGGACTAGGGAGGATACGCAGTATTTT.

The J gene is TRBJ1-5, the V gene TRBV5-5; TRBD1 aligns across 7 bases. The CDR3 totals 14 residues. The V gene end was trimmed by 2 bases and the J gene end by 5 bases; junction bases not matched to a gene: 4. Per germline, CDR1 SGHKS and CDR2 YYEKEE (reference sequence). CDR3 protein: CASSFEGAHQPQHF. CDR3 in DNA: TGTGCCAGCAGCTTCGAGGGGGCCCATCAGCCCCAGCATTTT.

The V call is TRBV6-1, the J call TRBJ1-6, with D perhaps matching TRBD1 (5 bases). V lost 6 bases to trimming and J lost 6 bases, with 21 bases between them. The CDR3 extends over 17 amino acids. From germline, CDR1 is MNHNS and CDR2 SASEGT. The chain's CDR3 is CASSLTHFGTVNSPLHF. In DNA form, the CDR3 reads TGTGCCAGCAGCCTCACACACTTTGGGACGGTTAATTCACCCCTCCACTTT.

This clonotype was counted many times. V gene TRBV6-6 combines with J gene TRBJ1-1, with a tentative D call TRBD1 (6 bases). The CDR3 runs to 14 residues. The germline CDR1 and CDR2 sequences are MNHNY and SVGAGI (reference sequence). V was pared by 2 bases and J by 4 bases, with 11 bases between. CDR3 amino acids: CASSYPRGGTEAFF. CDR3 sequence (DNA): TGTGCCAGCAGTTACCCGAGGGGGGGCACTGAAGCTTTCTTT.

In regard to this clonotype: At one end, the junction sequence differs from germline, possibly due to a read error. The chain is built from TRBV7-2 and TRBJ1-1; no firm D call. CDR1 and CDR2 from the germline V gene are SGHTA and FQGNSA. This CDR3 comprises 13 residues. The CDR3 here is CASSQNWAIEAVF. In DNA form, the CDR3 reads TGTGCCAGCAGTCAGAATTGGGCAATTGAAGCTGTCTTT.

This chain uses TRBV30 with TRBJ2-7, with a weak D call TRBD2 (6 bases). The CDR3 consists of 13 residues. The germline gives CDR1 GTSNPN, CDR2 SVGIG (reference sequence). Trimming removed 2 bases at V and 3 bases at J, with 11 bases between. The CDR3 DNA is TGTGCCTGGAGTCGGGACTGGGTCTACGAGCAGTACTTC. It specifies CAWSRDWVYEQYF.

The V call is TRBV19, the J call TRBJ1-1, with a possible D match to TRBD1 (6 bases). The V end lost 0 bases, the J end lost 5 bases, and 16 bases lay between the germline ends. Germline CDR1 and CDR2: LNHDA and SQIVND (reference sequence). CDR3 length: 16 residues. The CDR3 reads CASSIDYDRRFTEAFF. The CDR3 region has the DNA TGTGCCAGTAGTATAGATTATGACAGGAGGTTTACTGAAGCTTTCTTT.

A single count supports this clonotype. A much more abundant neighbour one base away suggests this may be a read error. The J gene is TRBJ2-5, the V gene TRBV20-1; tentative D call: TRBD2 (5 bases). The germline gives CDR1 DFQATT, CDR2 SNEGSKA (reference sequence). The CDR3 extends over 14 amino acids. DNA for the CDR3: TGCAGTGCTAGACTAGCTGAGGTGCAAGAGACCCTGTACTTC. Translated, it gives CSARLAEVQETLYF.

This clonotype was seen ten or more times. J is TRBJ1-5 and V is TRBV3-1; possibly TRBD1 for D (6 bases). CDR1 and CDR2 from the germline V gene are LGHDT and YNNKEL (reference sequence). The CDR3 sequence is 15 residues long. Deletions cut 0 bases from V and 3 bases from J, with 9 bases between. The DNA of the CDR3 is TGTGCCAGCAGCCAAGAAGGGGGTTACAATCAGCCCCAGCATTTT. It encodes CASSQEGGYNQPQHF.

The gene calls are TRBV18 and TRBJ1-1; weak D call: TRBD1 (5 bases). The CDR3 is 14 amino acids. Germline V gives CDR1 KGHSH, CDR2 LQKENI. V was clipped by 6 bases and J by 2 bases, with 13 bases between them. The DNA for the CDR3 is TGTGCCAGCTCCCGGGGCGGGGACAACACTGAAGCTTTCTTT. Its translation is CASSRGGDNTEAFF.

This clonotype was detected only a few times. V usage is TRBV7-9 and J usage is TRBJ1-4, with no clear D. The germline gives CDR1 SEHNR, CDR2 FQNEAQ (reference sequence). V lost 5 bases, J lost 0 bases, and 10 bases lay in between. CDR3 length equals 15 residues. For the CDR3, the DNA is TGTGCCAGCAGCCCCAGCCTTGCAACTAATGAAAAACTGTTTTTT. It codes for CASSPSLATNEKLFF.

This clonotype was found many times. The chain couples TRBV2 to TRBJ1-1; 10 bases map to TRBD1. The CDR3 length is 17 residues. Germline lookup yields CDR1 SNHLY and CDR2 FYNNEI. The J segment lost 5 bases and the V segment lost 6 bases, leaving 15 bases of the junction unmatched. The CDR3 loop reads CASREWLTGGAETEAFF. The CDR3 DNA reads as TGTGCCAGCAGGGAGTGGTTGACAGGGGGCGCGGAAACTGAAGCTTTCTTT.

The sample holds many counts of this clonotype. V gene TRBV20-1 combines with J gene TRBJ2-5, with TRBD1 matching 9 bases. The CDR3 spans 14 residues. Unmatched junction bases numbered 10, after V lost 6 bases and J lost 5 bases. CDR1 is DFQATT and CDR2 is SNEGSKA in the germline V gene (reference sequence). The CDR3 reads CSARTGQGWETQYF. The DNA of the CDR3 is TGCAGTGCAAGGACCGGACAGGGGTGGGAGACCCAGTACTTC.

The chain combines TRBV6-1 with TRBJ2-1, with 10 bases fitting TRBD2. With V trimmed by 5 bases and J by 10 bases, 8 bases remained unmatched. The CDR3 length is 14 residues. CDR1 is MNHNS, CDR2 SASEGT, per germline. The CDR3 protein is CASSTVGLALEQFF. As DNA, the CDR3 is TGTGCCAGCAGTACGGTGGGACTAGCGTTGGAGCAGTTCTTC.